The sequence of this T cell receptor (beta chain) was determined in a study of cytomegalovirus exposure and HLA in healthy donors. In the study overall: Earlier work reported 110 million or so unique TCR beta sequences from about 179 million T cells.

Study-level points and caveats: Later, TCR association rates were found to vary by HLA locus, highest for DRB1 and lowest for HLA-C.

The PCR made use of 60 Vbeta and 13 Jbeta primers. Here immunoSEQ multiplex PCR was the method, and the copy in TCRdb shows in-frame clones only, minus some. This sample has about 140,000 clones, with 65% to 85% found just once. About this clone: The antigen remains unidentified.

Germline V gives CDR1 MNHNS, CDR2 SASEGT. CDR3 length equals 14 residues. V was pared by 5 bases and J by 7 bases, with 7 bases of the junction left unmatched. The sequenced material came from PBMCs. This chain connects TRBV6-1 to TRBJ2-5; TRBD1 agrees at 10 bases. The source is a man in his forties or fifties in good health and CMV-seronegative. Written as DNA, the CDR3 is TGTGCCAGCAGTCCACCGGGACAGGGGATGACCCAGTACTTC. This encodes CASSPPGQGMTQYF.